The T cell receptor beta chain described here comes from a study of blood T cells in healthy people across ages. General observations from the study: PBMCs that were unsorted prevented a conclusive naive versus antigen-experienced comparison.

A remark on this clonotype: Its antigen is not identified.

The second PCR ran about 6 to 12 cycles with a sample-barcoded 5' primer and J-beta primers. CDR3-containing paired-end reads numbering at least 2.5 million came from each sample. Each CDR3 protein gets one entry after TCRdb re-called the 5' RACE reads with MiXCR. The data show 800,000 or so distinct CDR3 sequences, roughly 25% seen once. Germline lookup yields CDR1 MNHEY and CDR2 SVGAGI. Trimming at V came to 2 bases and at J to 3 bases, leaving 9 bases not matched to a gene. The CDR3 runs 16 residues. These data were likewise used in another study, on T cells of mothers and their children. This second study says: In each mother, TCR beta CDR3 reads exceeded 8.5 million; in each child, they numbered some 3 million. Detection of persistent microchimeric T cell clones did not occur.

The receptor was derived from a boy aged 10-17 years in good health. The chain has TRBV6-5 and TRBJ1-2, with 7 bases identical to TRBD1. The sequenced material came from blood. CDR3 protein: CASSYTYRGSDYGYTF. The CDR3 DNA follows: TGTGCCAGCAGTTACACGTACAGGGGTTCGGACTATGGCTACACCTTC.